This TCR beta chain was found in a study of blood T cell repertoires in COVID-19. Whole-study context: Whether acute or convalescent, the COVID-19 samples came from the United States, Italy and Spain. Sources were T cells, B-cell-depleted T cells, or PBMCs; the material itself was cDNA or gDNA.

V trimming: 3 bases; J trimming: 2 bases; junction bases outside the gene matches: 6. CDR3 size: 15 residues. The germline gives CDR1 SGHNT, CDR2 YYREEE (reference sequence). Authors' analysis steps: Counts of nucleated cells, estimated from reference gene primer amplification, were obtained. Repertoires were generated with immunoSEQ multiplex PCR, while TCRdb's copy carries only in-frame clones and drops some. That table gives V, J and clone size, and the DNA gave D and trimming. This sample has 200,000 to 250,000 clones, with around four fifths found just once. Sequenced sample: peripheral blood. The gene calls are TRBV5-4 and TRBJ2-3; 7 positions agree with TRBD2. The sequence came from a woman over 75 with active or convalescent COVID-19. This CDR3 reads CASSSGRLNTDTQYF. The CDR3 DNA is TGTGCCAGCAGCTCCGGGAGGCTAAACACAGATACGCAGTATTTT. The whole variable domain, remainder taken from reference TRBV5-4 and TRBJ2-3, is ETGVTQSPTHLIKTRGQQVTLRCSSQSGHNTVSWYQQALGQGPQFIFQYYREEENGRGNFPPRFSGLQFPNYSSELNVNALELDDSALYLCASSSGRLNTDTQYFGPGTRLTVL.